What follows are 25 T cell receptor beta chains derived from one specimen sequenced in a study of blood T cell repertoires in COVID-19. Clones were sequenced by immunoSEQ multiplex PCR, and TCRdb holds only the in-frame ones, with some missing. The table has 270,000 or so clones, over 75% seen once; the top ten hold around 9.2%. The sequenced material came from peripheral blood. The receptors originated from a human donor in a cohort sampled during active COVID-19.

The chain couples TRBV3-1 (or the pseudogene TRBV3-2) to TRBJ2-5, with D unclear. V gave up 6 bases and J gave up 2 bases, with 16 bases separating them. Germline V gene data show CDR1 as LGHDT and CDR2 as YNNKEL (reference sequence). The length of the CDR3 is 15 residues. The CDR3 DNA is TGTGCCAGCAGGCGTGGGCCAGTATTGCAAGAGACCCAGTACTTC. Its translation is CASRRGPVLQETQYF.

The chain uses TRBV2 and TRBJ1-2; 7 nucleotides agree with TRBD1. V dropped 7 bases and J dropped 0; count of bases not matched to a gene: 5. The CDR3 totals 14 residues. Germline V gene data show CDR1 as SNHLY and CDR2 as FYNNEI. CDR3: CASNRDSSNYGYTF. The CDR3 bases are TGTGCCAGCAACCGGGACAGCTCTAACTATGGCTACACCTTC.

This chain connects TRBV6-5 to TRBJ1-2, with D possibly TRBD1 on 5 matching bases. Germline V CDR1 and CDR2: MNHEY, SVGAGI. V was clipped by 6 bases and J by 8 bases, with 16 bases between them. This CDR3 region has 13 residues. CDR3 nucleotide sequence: TGTGCCAGCAGGTACGACAGTAGATACGGCTACACCTTC. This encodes CASRYDSRYGYTF.

DNA for the CDR3: TGTGCCAGCAGCTTGGGGCGGCAGGGAGGAATCACTGAAGCTTTCTTT. It translates to CASSLGRQGGITEAFF. The V call is TRBV5-4, the J call TRBJ1-1, with D possibly matching TRBD1 (5 bases). Germline loops: CDR1 SGHNT, CDR2 YYREEE (reference sequence). The CDR3 has 16 amino acids. Trimming took 0 bases from V and 4 from J, leaving 16 bases between them. The variable domain in full, with the rest retrieved from reference TRBV5-4 and TRBJ1-1, is ETGVTQSPTHLIKTRGQQVTLRCSSQSGHNTVSWYQQALGQGPQFIFQYYREEENGRGNFPPRFSGLQFPNYSSELNVNALELDDSALYLCASSLGRQGGITEAFFGQGTRLTVV.

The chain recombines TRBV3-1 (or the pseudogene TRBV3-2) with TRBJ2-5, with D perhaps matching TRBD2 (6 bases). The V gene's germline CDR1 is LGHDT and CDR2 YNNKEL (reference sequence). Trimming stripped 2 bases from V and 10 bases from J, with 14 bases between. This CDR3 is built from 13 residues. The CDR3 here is CASSQRGPGGQYF. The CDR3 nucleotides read TGTGCCAGCAGCCAACGCGGGCCCGGGGGCCAGTACTTC.

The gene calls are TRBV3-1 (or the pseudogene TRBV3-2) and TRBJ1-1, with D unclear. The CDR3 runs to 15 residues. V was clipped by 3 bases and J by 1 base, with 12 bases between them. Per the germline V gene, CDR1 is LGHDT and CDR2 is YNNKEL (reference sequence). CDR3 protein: CASSQRGGKNTEAFF. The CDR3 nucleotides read TGTGCCAGCAGCCAGCGGGGAGGTAAGAACACTGAAGCTTTCTTT.

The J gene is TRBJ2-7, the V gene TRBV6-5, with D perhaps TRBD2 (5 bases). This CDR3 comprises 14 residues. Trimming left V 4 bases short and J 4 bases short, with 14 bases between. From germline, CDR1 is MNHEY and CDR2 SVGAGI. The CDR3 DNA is TGTGCCAGCAGTTCGGACGTACGGGGTTACGAGCAGTACTTC. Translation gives CASSSDVRGYEQYF.

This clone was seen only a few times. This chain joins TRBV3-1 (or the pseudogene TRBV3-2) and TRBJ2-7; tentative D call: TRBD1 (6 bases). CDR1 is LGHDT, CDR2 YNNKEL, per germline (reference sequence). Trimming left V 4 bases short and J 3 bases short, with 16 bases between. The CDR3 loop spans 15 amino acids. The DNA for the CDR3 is TGTGCCAGCAGCCGTCCGGGACATTACGTCTACGAGCAGTACTTC. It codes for CASSRPGHYVYEQYF.

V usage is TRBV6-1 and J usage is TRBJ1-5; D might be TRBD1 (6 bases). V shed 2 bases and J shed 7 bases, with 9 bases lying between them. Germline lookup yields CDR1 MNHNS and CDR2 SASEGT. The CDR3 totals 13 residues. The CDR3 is CASSEHRDQPQHF. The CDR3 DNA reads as TGTGCCAGCAGTGAACACAGGGACCAGCCCCAGCATTTT.

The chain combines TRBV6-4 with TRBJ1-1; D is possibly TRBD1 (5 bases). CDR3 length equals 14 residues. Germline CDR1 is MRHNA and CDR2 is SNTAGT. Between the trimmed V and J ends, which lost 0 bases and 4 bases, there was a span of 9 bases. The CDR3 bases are TGTGCCAGCAGTGACTCCGGGGGTGTCACTGAAGCTTTCTTT. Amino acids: CASSDSGGVTEAFF.

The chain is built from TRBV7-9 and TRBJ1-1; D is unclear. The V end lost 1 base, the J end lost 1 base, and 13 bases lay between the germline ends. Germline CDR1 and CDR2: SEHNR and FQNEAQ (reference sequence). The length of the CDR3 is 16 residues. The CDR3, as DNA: TGTGCCAGCAGCTTAGGGGCCGCGGGATCGAACACTGAAGCTTTCTTT. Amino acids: CASSLGAAGSNTEAFF. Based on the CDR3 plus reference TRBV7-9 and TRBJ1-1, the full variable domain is DTGVSQNPRHKITKRGQNVTFRCDPISEHNRLYWYRQTLGQGPEFLTYFQNEAQLEKSRLLSDRFSAERPKGSFSTLEIQRTEQGDSAMYLCASSLGAAGSNTEAFFGQGTRLTVV.

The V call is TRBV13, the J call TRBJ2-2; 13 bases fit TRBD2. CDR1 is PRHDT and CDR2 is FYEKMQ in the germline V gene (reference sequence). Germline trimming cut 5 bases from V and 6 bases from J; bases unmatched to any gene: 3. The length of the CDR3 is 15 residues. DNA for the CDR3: TGTGCCAGCAGCCCGACTAGCGGGGGGCCCGGGGAGCTGTTTTTT. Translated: CASSPTSGGPGELFF.

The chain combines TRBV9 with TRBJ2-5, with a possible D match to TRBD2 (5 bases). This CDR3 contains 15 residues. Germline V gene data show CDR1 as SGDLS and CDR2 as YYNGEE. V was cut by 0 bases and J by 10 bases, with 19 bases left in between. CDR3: CASSVEWWEFRFQYF. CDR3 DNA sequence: TGTGCCAGCAGCGTAGAATGGTGGGAGTTTAGGTTCCAGTACTTC.

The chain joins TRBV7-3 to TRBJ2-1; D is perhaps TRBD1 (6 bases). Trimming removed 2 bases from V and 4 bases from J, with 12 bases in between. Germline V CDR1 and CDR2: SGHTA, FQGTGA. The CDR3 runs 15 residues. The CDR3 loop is CASSLGTLTYNEQFF. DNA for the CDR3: TGTGCCAGCAGCTTAGGGACACTTACTTACAATGAGCAGTTCTTC. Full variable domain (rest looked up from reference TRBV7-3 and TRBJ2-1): GAGVSQTPSNKVTEKGKYVELRCDPISGHTALYWYRQSLGQGPEFLIYFQGTGAADDSGLPNDRFFAVRPEGSVSTLKIQRTERGDSAVYLCASSLGTLTYNEQFFGPGTRLTVL.

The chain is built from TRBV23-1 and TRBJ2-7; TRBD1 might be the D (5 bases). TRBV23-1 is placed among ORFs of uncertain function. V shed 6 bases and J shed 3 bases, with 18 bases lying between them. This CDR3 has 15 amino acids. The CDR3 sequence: CASSPPYDRFYEQYF. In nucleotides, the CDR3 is TGCGCCAGCAGCCCCCCCTACGACAGATTCTACGAGCAGTACTTC.

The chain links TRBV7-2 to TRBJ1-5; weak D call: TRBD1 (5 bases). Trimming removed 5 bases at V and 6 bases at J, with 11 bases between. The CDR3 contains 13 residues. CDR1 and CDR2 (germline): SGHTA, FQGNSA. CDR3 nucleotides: TGTGCCAGCAGCGAGACAGACAGTCAGCCCCAGCATTTT. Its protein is CASSETDSQPQHF.

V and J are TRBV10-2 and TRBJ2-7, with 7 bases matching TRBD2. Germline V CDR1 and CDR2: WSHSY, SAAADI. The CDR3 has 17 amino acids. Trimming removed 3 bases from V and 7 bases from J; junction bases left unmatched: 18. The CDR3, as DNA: TGCGCCAGCAGTGAATTGGTTGGTCTGGGCAGGGAGGGGGAGCAGTACTTC. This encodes CASSELVGLGREGEQYF.

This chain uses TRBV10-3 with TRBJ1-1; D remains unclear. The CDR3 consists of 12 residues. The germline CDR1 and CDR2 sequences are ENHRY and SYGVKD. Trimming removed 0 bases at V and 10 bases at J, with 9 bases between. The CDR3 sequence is CAISESAGIAFF. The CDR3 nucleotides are TGTGCCATCAGTGAGTCTGCGGGGATAGCTTTCTTT.

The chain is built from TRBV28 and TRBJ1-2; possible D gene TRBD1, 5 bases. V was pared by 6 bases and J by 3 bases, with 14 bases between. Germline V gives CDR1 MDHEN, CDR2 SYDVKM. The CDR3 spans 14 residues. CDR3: CASRTPGVHYGYTF. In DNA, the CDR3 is TGTGCCAGCAGGACTCCGGGGGTACACTATGGCTACACCTTC.

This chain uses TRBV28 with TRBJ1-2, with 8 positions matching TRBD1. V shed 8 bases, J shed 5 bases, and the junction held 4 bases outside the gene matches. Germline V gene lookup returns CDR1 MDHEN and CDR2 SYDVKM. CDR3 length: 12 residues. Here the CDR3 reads CASRTGLYGYTF. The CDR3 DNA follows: TGTGCCAGCCGGACAGGGTTGTATGGCTACACCTTC.

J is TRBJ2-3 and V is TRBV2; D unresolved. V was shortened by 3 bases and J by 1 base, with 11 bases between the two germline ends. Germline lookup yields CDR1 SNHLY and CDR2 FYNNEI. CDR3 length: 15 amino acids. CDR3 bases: TGTGCCAGCAGTGATACTTGGAGTGGCACAGATACGCAGTATTTT. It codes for CASSDTWSGTDTQYF.

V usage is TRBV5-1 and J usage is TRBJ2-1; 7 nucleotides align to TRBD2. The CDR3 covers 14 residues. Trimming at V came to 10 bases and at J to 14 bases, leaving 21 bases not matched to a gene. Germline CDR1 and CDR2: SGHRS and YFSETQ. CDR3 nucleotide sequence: TGCGCCGGTGATCCGGGAGGAAAGATAGGAGAGGAGTTCTTC. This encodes CAGDPGGKIGEEFF.

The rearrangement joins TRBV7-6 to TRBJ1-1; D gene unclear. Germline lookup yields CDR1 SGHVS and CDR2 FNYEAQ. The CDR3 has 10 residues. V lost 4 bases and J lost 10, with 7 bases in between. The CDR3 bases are TGTGCCAGCAGCTCTGCCGGAGCTTTCTTT. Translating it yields CASSSAGAFF. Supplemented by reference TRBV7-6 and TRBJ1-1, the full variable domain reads GAGVSQSPRYKVTKRGQDVALRCDPISGHVSLYWYRQALGQGPEFLTYFNYEAQQDKSGLPNDRFSAERPEGSISTLTIQRTEQRDSAMYRCASSSAGAFFGQGTRLTVV.

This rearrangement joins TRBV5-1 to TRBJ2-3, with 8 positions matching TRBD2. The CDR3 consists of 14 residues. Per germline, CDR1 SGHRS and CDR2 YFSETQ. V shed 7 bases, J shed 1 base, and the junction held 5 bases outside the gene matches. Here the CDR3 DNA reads TGCGCCAGCGGACAACTAGCGGGCACAGATACGCAGTATTTT. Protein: CASGQLAGTDTQYF.

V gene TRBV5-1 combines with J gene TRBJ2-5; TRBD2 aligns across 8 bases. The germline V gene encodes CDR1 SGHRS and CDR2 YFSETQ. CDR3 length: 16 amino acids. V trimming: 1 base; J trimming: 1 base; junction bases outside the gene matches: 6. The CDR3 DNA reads TGCGCCAGCAGCTTGAGTACTAGCGGACTCCAAGAGACCCAGTACTTC. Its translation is CASSLSTSGLQETQYF. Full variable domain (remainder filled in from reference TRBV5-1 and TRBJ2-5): KAGVTQTPRYLIKTRGQQVTLSCSPISGHRSVSWYQQTPGQGLQFLFEYFSETQRNKGNFPGRFSGRQFSNSRSEMNVSTLELGDSALYLCASSLSTSGLQETQYFGPGTRLLVL.